This T cell receptor beta chain was captured in a study of early T cells in non-severe SARS-CoV-2 infection. Study as a whole: Chains were not paired, and sequencing was done on bulk RNA from unsorted whole blood. Whole-study findings and limits: In VDJdb matching, anti-spike CD8 responses were favored while private and CD4 specificities went missing.

CDR1 SGHAT and CDR2 FQNNGV come from the germline V gene. V was cut by 4 bases and J by 0 bases, with 7 bases left in between. This CDR3 spans 14 amino acids. Only a few counts were recorded for this clonotype. Its matching antigen is unknown. Unique molecular identifier tags were affixed to discrete cDNA molecules. TCRdb ran MiXCR on the 5' RACE reads and lists one entry per CDR3 protein. The sample includes over 45,000 distinct CDR3 sequences, around 16% of them seen just once. The specimen was whole blood, collected at baseline. The TCR originated in an adult who was a healthcare worker with PCR-confirmed SARS-CoV-2 infection or an uninfected control (not recorded which). The genes are TRBV11-2 and TRBJ2-4; D unresolved. CDR3 in amino acids: CASSSRLAKNIQYF. As DNA, the CDR3 is TGTGCCAGCAGCTCGAGACTAGCCAAAAACATTCAGTACTTC.